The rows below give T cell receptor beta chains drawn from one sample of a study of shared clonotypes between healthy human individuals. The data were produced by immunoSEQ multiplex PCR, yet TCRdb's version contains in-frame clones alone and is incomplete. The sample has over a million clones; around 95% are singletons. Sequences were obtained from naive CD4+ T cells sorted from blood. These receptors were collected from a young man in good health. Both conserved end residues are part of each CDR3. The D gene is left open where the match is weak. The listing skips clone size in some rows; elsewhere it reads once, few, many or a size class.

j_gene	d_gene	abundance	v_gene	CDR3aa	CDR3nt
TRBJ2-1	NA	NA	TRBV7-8	CASSPDSYYNEQFF	TGTGCCAGCAGCCCAGATAGCTATTACAATGAGCAGTTCTTC
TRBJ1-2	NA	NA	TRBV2	CASSRDANYGYTF	TGTGCCAGCTCAAGGGACGCTAACTATGGCTACACCTTC
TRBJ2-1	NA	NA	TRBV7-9	CASSQRNPLSSSYNEQFF	TGTGCCAGCAGCCAGAGGAACCCTTTAAGTAGCTCCTACAATGAGCAGTTCTTC
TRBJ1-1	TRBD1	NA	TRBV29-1	CSAWTGGTEAFF	TGCAGCGCTTGGACAGGGGGCACTGAAGCTTTCTTT
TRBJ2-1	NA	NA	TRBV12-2	CASRSRTSGRGYNEQFF	TGTGCAAGTCGCTCAAGGACTAGCGGGAGGGGCTACAATGAGCAGTTCTTC
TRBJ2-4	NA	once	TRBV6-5	CASSYSSIAKNIQYF	TGTGCCAGCAGTTACTCGTCTATAGCCAAAAACATTCAGTACTTC
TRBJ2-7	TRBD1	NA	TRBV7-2	CASTDRFSYEQYF	TGTGCCAGCACGGACAGGTTTTCCTACGAGCAGTACTTC
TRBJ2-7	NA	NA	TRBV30	CAWKVGPSYEQYF	TGTGCCTGGAAGGTAGGACCCTCCTACGAGCAGTACTTC
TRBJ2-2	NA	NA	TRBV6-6	CASSYAAGNSAGELFF	TGTGCCAGCAGTTACGCAGCAGGGAATTCGGCCGGGGAGCTGTTTTTT
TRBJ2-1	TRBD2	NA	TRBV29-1	CSVLGPASGRVNEQFF	TGCAGCGTTCTGGGCCCTGCTAGCGGGAGAGTTAATGAGCAGTTCTTC
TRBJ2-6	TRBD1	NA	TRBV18	CASSQVPGQGIGANVLTF	TGTGCCAGCTCACAGGTCCCGGGACAGGGTATTGGGGCCAACGTCCTGACTTTC
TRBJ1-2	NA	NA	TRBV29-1	CSVEDEGGGYTF	TGCAGCGTTGAAGATGAGGGTGGCGGCTACACCTTC
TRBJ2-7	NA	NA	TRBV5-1	CASTTYGMEDEQYF	TGCGCCAGCACCACCTACGGTATGGAGGACGAGCAGTACTTC
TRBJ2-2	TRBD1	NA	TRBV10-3	CAIWVTPDRGQPTTNTGELFF	TGTGCCATCTGGGTAACTCCGGACAGGGGGCAGCCAACCACGAACACCGGGGAGCTGTTTTTT
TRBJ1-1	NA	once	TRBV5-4	CASSLFSAASAFF	TGTGCCAGCAGCTTGTTTTCAGCGGCTTCGGCTTTCTTT
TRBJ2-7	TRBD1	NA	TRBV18	CASSGGTGIEQYF	TGTGCCAGCTCAGGCGGGACAGGGATCGAGCAGTACTTC